This T cell receptor beta chain was sequenced for a study of T cell responses to AZD1222 COVID-19 vaccine. Study-level points and caveats: Two doses of AZD1222 preceded a rise in Spike-specific TCR breadth and depth.

There are 13 residues in the CDR3. V was pared by 4 bases and J by 6 bases, with 12 bases between. Germline CDR1 is MGHDK and CDR2 is SYGVNS. The repertoire was sequenced with immunoSEQ multiplex PCR; TCRdb's copy has only in-frame clones and lacks some. The sample lists 84,000 or so clones; about 93% were seen once. Of note for this clone: Its specificity is unknown.

Sequencing was performed on peripheral blood, taken on day 0 of MenACWY control vaccination. The clonotype was recovered from an adult in good health. The chain recombines TRBV25-1 with TRBJ1-2; D perhaps matches TRBD1 (6 bases). For the CDR3, the DNA is TGTGCCAGCAGTGGGTTAACAGGGAATGGCTACACCTTC. It specifies CASSGLTGNGYTF.